The T cell receptor (beta chain) under discussion was sequenced for a study of T cell repertoires in cytomegalovirus infection. Looking at the study overall: HLA-C-restricted CMV epitopes, recently identified, and well-studied HLA-B-restricted ones were used by the study. Matching HLA type, along with CMV infection, was indicated by public TCR beta signatures.

A word on this clonotype: Antigen unknown.

The CDR3 runs to 14 residues. V dropped 4 bases and J dropped 7; count of bases not matched to a gene: 5. The germline V gene has CDR1 SGHDT and CDR2 YYEEEE. Via MiXCR, TCRdb re-called the reads, giving one row per CDR3 protein. The table includes approximately 910,000 distinct CDR3 sequences, roughly a third detected once. The clonotype originates from a human donor in good health (CMV status not recorded). Some clones in this sample may be carry-over from other donors' samples. The V gene is TRBV5-6, the J gene TRBJ1-6; 7 bases are shared with TRBD1. The source material was cultured CD8+ T cells from PBMCs, sampled from culture after CMV antigen stimulation. The CDR3 DNA follows: TGTGCCAGCAGCCTGGACAGGCCCAATTCACCCCTCCACTTT. It specifies CASSLDRPNSPLHF.